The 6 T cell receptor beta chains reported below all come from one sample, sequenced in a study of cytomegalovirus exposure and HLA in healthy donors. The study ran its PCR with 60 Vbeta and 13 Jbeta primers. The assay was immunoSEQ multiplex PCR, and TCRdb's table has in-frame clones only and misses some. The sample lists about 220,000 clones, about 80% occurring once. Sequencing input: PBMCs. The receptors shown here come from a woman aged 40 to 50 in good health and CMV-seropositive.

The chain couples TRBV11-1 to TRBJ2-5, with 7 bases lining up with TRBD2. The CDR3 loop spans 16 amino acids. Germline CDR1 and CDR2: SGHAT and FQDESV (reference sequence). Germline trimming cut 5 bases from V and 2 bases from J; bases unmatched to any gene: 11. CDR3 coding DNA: TGTGCCAGCAGCCCAGGGTTCGGTAGCGGGCAAGAGACCCAGTACTTC. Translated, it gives CASSPGFGSGQETQYF.

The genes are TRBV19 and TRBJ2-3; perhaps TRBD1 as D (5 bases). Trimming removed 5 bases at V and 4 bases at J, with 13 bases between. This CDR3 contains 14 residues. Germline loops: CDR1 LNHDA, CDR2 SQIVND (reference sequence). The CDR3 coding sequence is TGTGCCAGTAGTCTCGGCAGGGCAGCAGATACGCAGTATTTT. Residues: CASSLGRAADTQYF.

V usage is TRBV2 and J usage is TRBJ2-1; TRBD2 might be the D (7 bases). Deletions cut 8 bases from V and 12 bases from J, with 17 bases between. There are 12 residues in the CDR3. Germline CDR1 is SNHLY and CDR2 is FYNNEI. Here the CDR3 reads CASGGAWFVQFF. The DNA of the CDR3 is TGTGCCAGCGGGGGGGCATGGTTTGTGCAGTTCTTC.

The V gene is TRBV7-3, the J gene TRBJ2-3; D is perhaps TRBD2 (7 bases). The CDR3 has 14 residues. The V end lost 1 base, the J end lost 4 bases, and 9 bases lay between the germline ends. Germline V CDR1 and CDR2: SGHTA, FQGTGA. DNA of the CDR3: TGTGCCAGCAGCTTAAGCGGGGGCGCAGATACGCAGTATTTT. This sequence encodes CASSLSGGADTQYF.

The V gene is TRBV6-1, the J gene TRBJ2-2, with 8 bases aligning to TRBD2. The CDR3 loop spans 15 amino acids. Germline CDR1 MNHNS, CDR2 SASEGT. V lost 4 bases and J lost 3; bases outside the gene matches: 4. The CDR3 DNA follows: TGTGCCAGCAGTGGTAAACTAGCGGACACCGGGGAGCTGTTTTTT. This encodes CASSGKLADTGELFF.

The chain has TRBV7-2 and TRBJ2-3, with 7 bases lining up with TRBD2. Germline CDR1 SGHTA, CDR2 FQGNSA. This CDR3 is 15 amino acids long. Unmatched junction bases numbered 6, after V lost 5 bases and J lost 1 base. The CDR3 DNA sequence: TGTGCCAGCAGCGGTCGGGACTATGGCACAGATACGCAGTATTTT. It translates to CASSGRDYGTDTQYF.